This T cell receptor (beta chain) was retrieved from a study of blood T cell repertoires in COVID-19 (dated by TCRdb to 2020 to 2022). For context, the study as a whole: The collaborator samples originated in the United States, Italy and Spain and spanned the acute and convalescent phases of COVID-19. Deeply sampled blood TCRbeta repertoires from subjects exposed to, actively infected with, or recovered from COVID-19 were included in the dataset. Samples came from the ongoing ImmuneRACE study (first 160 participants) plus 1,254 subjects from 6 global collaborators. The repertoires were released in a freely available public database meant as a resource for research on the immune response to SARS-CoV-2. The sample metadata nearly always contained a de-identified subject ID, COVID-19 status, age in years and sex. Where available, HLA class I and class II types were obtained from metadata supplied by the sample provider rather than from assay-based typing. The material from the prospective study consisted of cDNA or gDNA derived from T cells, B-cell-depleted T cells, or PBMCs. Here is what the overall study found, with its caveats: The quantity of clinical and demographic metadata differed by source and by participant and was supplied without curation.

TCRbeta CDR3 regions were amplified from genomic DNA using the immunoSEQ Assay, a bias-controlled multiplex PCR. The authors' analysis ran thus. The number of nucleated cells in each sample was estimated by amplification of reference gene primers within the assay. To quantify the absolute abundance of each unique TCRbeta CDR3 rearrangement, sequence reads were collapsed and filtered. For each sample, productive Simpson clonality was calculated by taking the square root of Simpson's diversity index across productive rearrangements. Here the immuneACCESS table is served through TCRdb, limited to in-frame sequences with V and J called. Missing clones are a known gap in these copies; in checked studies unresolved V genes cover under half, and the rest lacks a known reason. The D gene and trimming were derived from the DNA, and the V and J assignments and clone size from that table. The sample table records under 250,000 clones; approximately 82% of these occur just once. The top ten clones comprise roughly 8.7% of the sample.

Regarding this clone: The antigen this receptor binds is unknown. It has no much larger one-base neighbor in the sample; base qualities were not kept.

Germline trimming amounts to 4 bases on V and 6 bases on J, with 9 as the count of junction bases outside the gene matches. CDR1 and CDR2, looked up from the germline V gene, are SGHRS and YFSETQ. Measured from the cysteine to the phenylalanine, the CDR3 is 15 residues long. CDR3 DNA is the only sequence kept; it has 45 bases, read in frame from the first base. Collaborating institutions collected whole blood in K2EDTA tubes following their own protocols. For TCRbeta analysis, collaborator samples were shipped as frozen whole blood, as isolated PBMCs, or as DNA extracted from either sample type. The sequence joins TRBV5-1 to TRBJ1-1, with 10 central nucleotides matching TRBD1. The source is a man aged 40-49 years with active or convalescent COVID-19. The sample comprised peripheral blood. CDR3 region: CASSTWDRGGPEAFF. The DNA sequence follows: TGCGCCAGCAGCACCTGGGACAGGGGAGGCCCTGAAGCTTTCTTT. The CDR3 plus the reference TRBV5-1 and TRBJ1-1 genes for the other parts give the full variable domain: KAGVTQTPRYLIKTRGQQVTLSCSPISGHRSVSWYQQTPGQGLQFLFEYFSETQRNKGNFPGRFSGRQFSNSRSEMNVSTLELGDSALYLCASSTWDRGGPEAFFGQGTRLTVV.